A selection of T cell receptor beta chains follows, all from one sample in a study of cytomegalovirus exposure and HLA in healthy donors. The method was immunoSEQ multiplex PCR; TCRdb's version includes in-frame clones alone and lacks a portion of them. The repertoire holds some 150,000 clones, roughly 85% seen once, with roughly 2% in the top ten. Sequenced input: PBMCs. The origin of the receptors is a man in his forties or fifties in good health and CMV-seronegative. The CDR3 runs from the conserved cysteine through the conserved F or W. The D gene is left open where the match is weak. Part of the rows lack a size; the others show once, few, many or a class for expanded clones.

v_call,d_call,j_call,clone_size,cdr3_aa,cdr3_nt
TRBV6-5,TRBD2,TRBJ2-7,few,CASSYGTSSYEQYF,TGTGCCAGCAGTTACGGGACTAGCTCCTACGAGCAGTACTTC
TRBV7-2,TRBD1,TRBJ2-7,.,CASSLGGTGNEQYF,TGTGCCAGCAGCTTAGGAGGGACAGGGAACGAGCAGTACTTC
TRBV5-1,.,TRBJ2-3,.,CASSLMGADTDTQYF,TGCGCCAGCAGCTTGATGGGGGCGGACACAGATACGCAGTATTTT
TRBV9,.,TRBJ1-6,.,CASRGGARDNSPLHF,TGTGCCAGCAGGGGGGGGGCGCGAGATAATTCACCCCTCCACTTT
TRBV13,TRBD2,TRBJ2-4,.,CASSERRGLDGNIQYF,TGTGCCAGCAGCGAGCGCCGGGGACTAGACGGAAACATTCAGTACTTC
TRBV5-1,TRBD1,TRBJ2-3,.,CASSLAGQGGGDTQYF,TGCGCCAGCAGCTTGGCCGGACAGGGGGGGGGAGATACGCAGTATTTT
TRBV10-3,.,TRBJ1-1,once,CAISESARMNTEAFF,TGTGCCATCAGTGAGTCCGCGAGGATGAACACTGAAGCTTTCTTT
TRBV6-1,.,TRBJ2-7,once,CASFGGTYEQYF,TGTGCCAGCTTCGGGGGTACATACGAGCAGTACTTC
TRBV4-1,TRBD2,TRBJ2-1,once,CASKGLGLNEQFF,TGCGCCAGCAAGGGACTAGGTCTGAATGAGCAGTTCTTC
TRBV27,TRBD2,TRBJ2-3,few,CASSPGLAATDTQYF,TGTGCCAGCAGTCCCGGACTAGCGGCCACAGATACGCAGTATTTT
TRBV19,TRBD2,TRBJ2-5,.,CASSIGLAGETQYF,TGTGCCAGTAGTATAGGACTAGCGGGAGAGACCCAGTACTTC
TRBV4-2,.,TRBJ2-7,.,CASSQEKSGHMGEQYF,TGTGCCAGCAGCCAAGAGAAGTCGGGACACATGGGCGAGCAGTACTTC
TRBV27,TRBD2,TRBJ2-7,.,CASSFTAGEGFAQYF,TGTGCCAGCAGTTTCACAGCGGGGGAGGGGTTCGCGCAGTACTTC